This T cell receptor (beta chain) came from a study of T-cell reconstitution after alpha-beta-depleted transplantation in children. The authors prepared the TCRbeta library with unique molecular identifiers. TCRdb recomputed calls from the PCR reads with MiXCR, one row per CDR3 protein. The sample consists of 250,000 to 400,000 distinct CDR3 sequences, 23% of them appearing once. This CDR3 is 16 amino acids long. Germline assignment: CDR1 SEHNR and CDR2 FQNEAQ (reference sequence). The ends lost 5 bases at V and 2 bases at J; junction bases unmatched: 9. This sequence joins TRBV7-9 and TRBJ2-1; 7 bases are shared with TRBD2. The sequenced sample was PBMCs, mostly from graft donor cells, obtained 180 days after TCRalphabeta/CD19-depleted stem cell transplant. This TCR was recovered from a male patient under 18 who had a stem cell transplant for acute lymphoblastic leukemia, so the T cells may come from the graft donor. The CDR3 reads CASSPPLGGTYNEQFF. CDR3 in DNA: TGTGCCAGCAGCCCCCCCTTGGGGGGGACCTACAATGAGCAGTTCTTC.